The 15 T cell receptor beta chains in this list originate from one sample, sequenced in a study of CD8+ T cells in alopecia areata. Following extraction, RNA underwent reverse transcription to cDNA, which served as the sequencing template. The protocol was immunoSEQ multiplex PCR, while the TCRdb copy is restricted to in-frame clones and leaves out a portion. This repertoire shows 140,000 to 150,000 clones, roughly 61% found once; its top ten account for roughly 6.7%. This sample comprised CD4+ T cells sorted from blood, obtained at week 0. These receptors came from a human donor with alopecia areata.

Notes on this clone: Other DNA sequences from this sample encode an identical CDR3 as well. The rearrangement joins TRBV11-1 to TRBJ1-6; perhaps TRBD1 as D (5 bases). Trimming removed 1 base from V and 13 bases from J, with 11 bases in between. The CDR3 extends over 13 amino acids. CDR1 is SGHAT, CDR2 FQDESV, per germline (reference sequence). The DNA for the CDR3 is TGTGCCAGCAGCTTAGACAGGAGTTCTCCCCTCCACTTT. Amino acid sequence: CASSLDRSSPLHF. Full variable domain (remainder filled in from reference TRBV11-1 and TRBJ1-6): EAEVAQSPRYKITEKSQAVAFWCDPISGHATLYWYRQILGQGPELLVQFQDESVVDDSQLPKDRFSAERLKGVDSTLKIQPAELGDSAMYLCASSLDRSSPLHFGNGTRLTVT.

This chain's CDR3 is CASGQLGGGDEKLFF. The DNA of the CDR3 is TGTGCCAGCGGACAATTAGGAGGGGGGGATGAAAAACTGTTTTTT. This chain uses TRBV25-1 with TRBJ1-4; D might be TRBD1 (6 bases). V lost 8 bases, J lost 6 bases, and 19 bases lay in between. The CDR3 has 15 residues. Germline CDR1 is MGHDK and CDR2 is SYGVNS.

In this sample, this clone turned up a few times. The chain carries TRBV6-5 and TRBJ2-1; 9 positions agree with TRBD2. CDR1 and CDR2 from the germline V gene are MNHEY and SVGAGI. V gave up 2 bases and J gave up 7 bases; unmatched junction bases: 6. This CDR3 comprises 15 residues. The CDR3 loop reads CASSYPSSGENEQFF. CDR3 sequence (DNA): TGTGCCAGCAGTTACCCCTCTAGCGGGGAGAATGAGCAGTTCTTC.

This clone was found a few times. The V call is TRBV5-1, the J call TRBJ2-7, with 10 positions matching TRBD1. CDR1 SGHRS and CDR2 YFSETQ come from the germline V gene. J was trimmed by 5 bases and V by 3 bases; bases with no gene match: 5. There are 14 residues in the CDR3. The CDR3 DNA is TGCGCCAGCAGCTCGGGACAGGGGATCAACGAGCAGTACTTC. Encoded protein: CASSSGQGINEQYF.

This clone was seen a handful of times. The V gene is TRBV20-1, the J gene TRBJ1-1; D gene uncertain. CDR3 size: 11 residues. V was clipped by 5 bases and J by 10 bases, with 14 bases between them. Germline CDR1 is DFQATT and CDR2 is SNEGSKA (reference sequence). CDR3 DNA: TGCAGTGCTCCTAGGCTCTTCCTAGCTTTCTTT. Its translation is CSAPRLFLAFF.

The chain couples TRBV14 to TRBJ2-5; D is possibly TRBD1 or TRBD2 (5 bases each). Trimming cost V 3 bases and J 6 bases, with 11 bases left between them. Germline CDR1 is SGHDN and CDR2 is FVKESK. The CDR3 loop spans 13 amino acids. The CDR3 nucleotides are TGTGCCAGCAGCCAGGGGGTCAGGCAGACCCAGTACTTC. Residues: CASSQGVRQTQYF.

This clone has more than one count but fewer than ten. The chain couples TRBV29-1 to TRBJ1-2; maybe TRBD1 (6 bases). Trimming removed 5 bases at V and 3 bases at J, with 10 bases between. This CDR3 spans 12 amino acids. From germline, CDR1 is SQVTM and CDR2 ANQGSEA. The CDR3 region has the DNA TGCAGCGTTACAGGGATGGACTATGGCTACACCTTC. It codes for CSVTGMDYGYTF.

The rearrangement joins TRBV11-2 to TRBJ2-2; tentatively, D is TRBD1 or TRBD2 (6 bases each). This CDR3 region has 15 residues. Per the germline V gene, CDR1 is SGHAT and CDR2 is FQNNGV. Between the trimmed V and J ends, which lost 8 bases and 7 bases, there was a span of 20 bases. DNA for the CDR3: TGTGCCAGCGCCGGCCGGGGGCAGGGTCACGGGGAGCTGTTTTTT. Its protein is CASAGRGQGHGELFF.

This chain connects TRBV2 to TRBJ1-2; 7 nucleotides match TRBD1. The CDR3 runs 15 residues. V trimming: 6 bases; J trimming: 2 bases; junction bases outside the gene matches: 9. Looked up from germline, CDR1 is SNHLY and CDR2 is FYNNEI. In DNA, the CDR3 is TGTGCCAGCAGGAAACCGGGACAGATGAACTATGGCTACACCTTC. Translated, it gives CASRKPGQMNYGYTF.

This clone has only one observation. This rearrangement joins TRBV30 to TRBJ2-3; possibly TRBD2 for D (5 bases). The V gene lost 1 base and the J gene lost 4 bases, with 9 bases spanning the gap. CDR1 is GTSNPN and CDR2 is SVGIG in the germline V gene (reference sequence). The CDR3 has 13 amino acids. The CDR3 loop reads CAWSERVSDTQYF. The CDR3 coding sequence is TGTGCCTGGAGTGAGAGGGTATCAGATACGCAGTATTTT.

The chain recombines TRBV6-1 with TRBJ1-2, with D unclear. This CDR3 is 13 amino acids long. V gave up 1 base and J gave up 4 bases, with 7 bases separating them. The germline V gene encodes CDR1 MNHNS and CDR2 SASEGT. The CDR3 coding sequence is TGTGCCAGCAGTGAAGTGGTTGGCTATGGCTACACCTTC. As protein: CASSEVVGYGYTF.

This clone was recorded a few times. The chain carries TRBV29-1 and TRBJ1-5, with a tentative D call TRBD1 (5 bases). The CDR3 spans 13 residues. Trimming stripped 6 bases from V and 0 bases from J, with 9 bases between. Germline V lookup: CDR1 SQVTM, CDR2 ANQGSEA. The CDR3: CSVATDSNQPQHF. In nucleotides, the CDR3 is TGCAGCGTCGCGACAGATAGCAATCAGCCCCAGCATTTT.

This sequence joins TRBV29-1 and TRBJ2-7; D gene unclear. There are 11 residues in the CDR3. The V end was cut by 7 bases, the J end by 3 bases, with 10 bases between. CDR1 and CDR2 (germline): SQVTM, ANQGSEA. Here the CDR3 DNA reads TGCAGCGGTGGAGTTTACTACGAGCAGTACTTC. Translated: CSGGVYYEQYF.

This clone was observed a handful of times. The V and J genes are TRBV6-5 and TRBJ2-6; D remains ambiguous. V was trimmed by 5 bases and J by 8 bases, leaving 16 bases between them. Germline assignment: CDR1 MNHEY and CDR2 SVGAGI. This CDR3 comprises 15 residues. The CDR3 DNA reads as TGTGCCAGCAGTGCCGGAGATCTGGGGTCCAACGTCCTGACTTTC. Amino acids: CASSAGDLGSNVLTF.

The rearrangement joins TRBV2 to TRBJ2-7; 8 bases align to TRBD1. V was pared by 6 bases and J by 2 bases, with 6 bases of the junction left unmatched. Germline CDR1 reads SNHLY; CDR2 reads FYNNEI. The CDR3 extends over 14 amino acids. CDR3 DNA sequence: TGTGCCAGCAGCAACGGACAGGGACCCTACGAGCAGTACTTC. Translating gives CASSNGQGPYEQYF.